The following is a T cell receptor beta chain sequence with its context. What it binds is not known. Isolation of CD4+ T cells took place after 10 to 11 days of culture. All participants had two doses of either the BNT162b2 or mRNA-1273 vaccine. Profiled with immunoSEQ multiplex PCR; TCRdb holds only in-frame clones, not every one. The sample shows over 45,000 clones, less than 85% of them seen only once. This record comes from a study of vaccination effects on CD4 cells after COVID-19. The receptor was derived from a human donor who received a COVID-19 vaccine. Sequenced material: CD4+ T cells from PBMCs cultured without peptide, taken after COVID-19 vaccination.

This chain's CDR3 is CASSRSLAGDPGTGELFF. The DNA for the CDR3 is TGTGCCAGCAGTCGGTCCCTAGCGGGAGACCCGGGCACCGGGGAGCTGTTTTTT. This chain uses TRBV6-6 with TRBJ2-2, with 10 bases fitting TRBD2. This CDR3 has 18 residues. V lost 5 bases, J lost 4 bases, and 13 bases stayed unmatched. Per the germline V gene, CDR1 is MNHNY and CDR2 is SVGAGI (reference sequence).